These T cell receptor beta chains were read from a single sample in a study of Graves' ophthalmopathy and Graves' hyperthyroidism. Each CDR3 protein is one row after TCRdb ran MiXCR on the multiplex PCR reads. The repertoire holds about 590,000 distinct CDR3 sequences, with approximately 35% as singletons. The sample consisted of peripheral blood or thyroid tissue (not recorded which). The receptors stem from an adult man with Graves' hyperthyroidism. Both conserved end residues are part of each CDR3. The order of the fields is clone size, J gene, V gene, D gene, CDR3 DNA, CDR3 protein. A D gene is named only where the DNA matches it firmly. Clone size is given for some rows only: seen once, a few or many times, or a class if the clone is expanded.

>.|TRBJ2-7|TRBV29-1|.
TGCAGCGTTGCGCCTCGGGACGATTCCTACGAGCAGTACTTC
CSVAPRDDSYEQYF
>.|TRBJ1-1|TRBV7-2|TRBD1
TGTGCCAGCAGCTTAATTGGGCAGGGGGCGACCGGGAATGAAGCTTTCTTT
CASSLIGQGATGNEAFF
>.|TRBJ2-5|TRBV2|.
TGTGCCAGCAGTCAACTACAGGGTTGGGGCCGGGAGACCCAGTACTTC
CASSQLQGWGRETQYF
>many|TRBJ1-1|TRBV19|.
TGTGCCAGTAGTATCGGGACACGGGGGGAAGCTTTCTTT
CASSIGTRGEAFF
>.|TRBJ2-5|TRBV6-1|.
TGTGCCAGCAGTGAATTAAGCAACCGCCACCAAGAGACCCAGTACTTC
CASSELSNRHQETQYF
>few|TRBJ1-4|TRBV7-2|.
TGTGCCAGCGGCCTGGGGGTGGGAACTAATGAAAAACTGTTTTTT
CASGLGVGTNEKLFF
>.|TRBJ2-7|TRBV10-3|.
TGTGCCATCAGTGATCCCCGGGACACCTACTACGAGCAGTACTTC
CAISDPRDTYYEQYF
>many|TRBJ1-3|TRBV10-1|.
TGCGCCAGCAGTGACAGGACATCTGGAAACACCATATATTTT
CASSDRTSGNTIYF
>.|TRBJ2-6|TRBV7-9|.
TGTGCCAGCAGCTCCCCGGTGCTCTCTGGGGCCAACGTCCTGACTTTC
CASSSPVLSGANVLTF
>.|TRBJ2-7|TRBV2|.
TGTGCCAGCAAGTGGTCCCAAGGGCCCCTTCTCTCCTACGAGCAGTACTTC
CASKWSQGPLLSYEQYF
>many|TRBJ1-5|TRBV27|.
TGTGCCAGCAGTTCGTTAGGACAGCCCAATCAGCCCCAGCATTTT
CASSSLGQPNQPQHF
>many|TRBJ2-5|TRBV7-2|.
TGTGCCAGCAGCTTAGTTGTCGGATACCGGACCAACGCTCAAGAGACCCAGTACTTC
CASSLVVGYRTNAQETQYF
>.|TRBJ2-5|TRBV6-1|.
TGTGCCAGCAGTTCCCCGACAGTGGGGGGCCCAGAGACCCAGTACTTC
CASSSPTVGGPETQYF
>once|TRBJ2-3|TRBV19|.
TGTGCCAGTAGTATGTGGGACTCCCCGGGGGATACGCAGTATTTT
CASSMWDSPGDTQYF
>.|TRBJ2-7|TRBV29-1|TRBD2
TGCAGCGTTGAAGACTGGACTAGCGGGAGCAACGAGCAGTACTTC
CSVEDWTSGSNEQYF
>many|TRBJ1-2|TRBV19|.
TGTGCCAGTAGTATAAGGGGAATCGATGGCTACACCTTC
CASSIRGIDGYTF
>.|TRBJ1-1|TRBV4-1|.
TGCGCCAGCAGCCAAGTTAGGTTTCGAGACACTGAAGCTTTCTTT
CASSQVRFRDTEAFF
>.|TRBJ2-3|TRBV20-1|.
TGCAGTGCTACGCGGGACGGCAGCACAGATACGCAGTATTTT
CSATRDGSTDTQYF
>many|TRBJ2-7|TRBV12-5|.
TGTGCTAGTGGTTTGGTTAAGTACGGGCAGTACTTC
CASGLVKYGQYF
>few|TRBJ2-1|TRBV29-1|.
TGCAGCGTTGAAGATAGCGGCAGCCGTAGGTACAATGAGCAGTTCTTC
CSVEDSGSRRYNEQFF
>many|TRBJ1-5|TRBV6-5|.
TGTGCCAGCAGTTACTCGGGCGGGGTGGGTCAGCCCCAGCATTTT
CASSYSGGVGQPQHF
>many|TRBJ2-5|TRBV12-3/TRBV12-4|.
TGTGCCAGCAGTTTTTGGCAGGGTTCAGGAGAGACCCAGTACTTC
CASSFWQGSGETQYF
>.|TRBJ2-3|TRBV7-9|.
TGTGCCAGCAGCCAAGCGCAGGGAGGTGGGACAGATACGCAGTATTTT
CASSQAQGGGTDTQYF
>.|TRBJ2-1|TRBV2|.
TGTGCCAGCAGAGCCACTCGGGGCCGGATGAACAATGAGCAGTTCTTC
CASRATRGRMNNEQFF
>once|TRBJ2-1|TRBV15|TRBD2
TGTGCCACCAGCAGAACCTCCGGACTAGCGGGAACCAATCATGAGCAGTTCTTC
CATSRTSGLAGTNHEQFF
>.|TRBJ1-1|TRBV28|.
TGTGCCAGCACCCTAAGCGGGGAAGTCGACACTGAAGCTTTCTTT
CASTLSGEVDTEAFF
>.|TRBJ1-1|TRBV29-1|.
TGCAGCGTTGTGGGAGCTTTCTTT
CSVVGAFF
>.|TRBJ1-1|TRBV25-1|.
TGTGCCAGCAGTGGCAGGGTAGCTGGGGGCACGAACACTGAAGCTTTCTTT
CASSGRVAGGTNTEAFF
>few|TRBJ2-5|TRBV18|TRBD2
TGTGCCAGCTCAAGACTAGCGGGAATGAAAGAGACCCAGTACTTC
CASSRLAGMKETQYF
>few|TRBJ2-7|TRBV29-1|.
TGCAGCGTTGGGCTAGCCTCCTCCTACGAGCAGTACTTC
CSVGLASSYEQYF
>many|TRBJ2-7|TRBV5-6|.
TGTGCCAGCAGCTTGGGCACTGCGGGTGAATCCTACGAGCAGTACTTC
CASSLGTAGESYEQYF
>many|TRBJ1-5|TRBV27|.
TGTGCCAGCAGTGGGACATTCAATCAGCCCCAGCATTTT
CASSGTFNQPQHF
>many|TRBJ1-1|TRBV7-2|.
TGTGCCAGCAGCTTGCGGAGAGGAGAGGGAGCTTTCTTT
CASSLRRGEGAFF
>many|TRBJ1-5|TRBV9|.
TGTGCCAGCAGCGCCCGGGGGGTCAATCAGCCCCAGCATTTT
CASSARGVNQPQHF
>.|TRBJ2-7|TRBV7-9|.
TGTGCCAGCAGCCAGGTCCAGACAGGAGCCTACGAGCAGTACTTC
CASSQVQTGAYEQYF
>.|TRBJ2-2|TRBV9|.
TGTGCCAGCAGTTCCACCGGGTTCCCCACCGGGGAGCTGTTTTTT
CASSSTGFPTGELFF
>few|TRBJ2-7|TRBV6-1|TRBD1
TGTGCCAGCAGTGACCATCCGGGACAGGGGATCCACGAGCAGTACTTC
CASSDHPGQGIHEQYF
>many|TRBJ2-7|TRBV2|.
TGTGCCAGCAGTGGGGGACGGGCCTACGAGCAGTACTTC
CASSGGRAYEQYF
>.|TRBJ1-2|TRBV7-9|TRBD1
TGTGTCAGCAGCTTCCGGGACAGGGGCCAGGGCTACACCTTC
CVSSFRDRGQGYTF
>once|TRBJ2-2|TRBV5-4|.
TGTGCCAGCAGCGTCATCGGGGGCGAGGAGCTGTTTTTT
CASSVIGGEELFF
>.|TRBJ2-5|TRBV5-1|TRBD2
TGCGCCAGCAGCTTGACCCTAGCGGGAGGGGCCGGGGAGACCCAGTACTTC
CASSLTLAGGAGETQYF
>few|TRBJ1-1|TRBV28|TRBD1
TGTGCCAGCAGTTTACCCAGGGGGGGTGGGGACACTGAAGCTTTCTTT
CASSLPRGGGDTEAFF